The TCR beta chain described here comes from a study of blood T cell repertoires in COVID-19. Study summary: Collection of acute and convalescent COVID-19 samples took place in the United States, Italy and Spain. The analysed material was cDNA or gDNA that came from T cells, B-cell-depleted T cells, or PBMCs.

Original handling: Estimation of nucleated cell counts was performed using reference gene primer amplification. Profiling relied on immunoSEQ multiplex PCR, and the TCRdb table lists in-frame clones only, not all of them. For V, J and clone size, that table is used; D and trimming come from the DNA. The sample has about 380,000 clones; less than 85% are singletons. The V gene lost 5 bases and the J gene lost 5 bases, with 12 bases spanning the gap. The CDR3 is made up of 13 amino acids. Germline lookup yields CDR1 LGHNT and CDR2 FRNRAP. The chain recombines TRBV12-5 with TRBJ1-1; D ambiguous. This TCR came from a woman aged 18-29 years with acute or convalescent COVID-19. Sequenced: peripheral blood. CDR3 sequence: CASGPSQWTEAFF. The CDR3 DNA reads TGTGCTAGTGGTCCGTCCCAGTGGACTGAAGCTTTCTTT.